The 13 T cell receptor beta chains presented below share a single source sample, sequenced in a study of blood T cell repertoires in COVID-19. Profiled with immunoSEQ multiplex PCR; TCRdb holds only in-frame clones, not every one. The sample carries 50,000 to 65,000 clones, more than 75% recorded once. The sample consisted of peripheral blood. Receptors originate from a human donor in a cohort sampled during active COVID-19.

The genes are TRBV12-3 or TRBV12-4 and TRBJ2-7; D uncertain. The CDR3 runs 12 residues. The V gene lost 10 bases and the J gene lost 5 bases, with 15 bases spanning the gap. The CDR3 sequence: CATSGPGDEQYF. The CDR3 coding sequence is TGTGCCACCTCGGGTCCTGGCGACGAGCAGTACTTC.

The chain joins TRBV11-2 to TRBJ2-7; 9 bases match TRBD1. V lost 7 bases and J lost 1; bases outside the gene matches: 8. From germline, CDR1 is SGHAT and CDR2 FQNNGV. The length of the CDR3 is 15 residues. CDR3: CASTYSTGGSYEQYF. In DNA, the CDR3 is TGTGCCAGCACCTATTCGACAGGGGGATCCTACGAGCAGTACTTC.

Notes on this clone: The sample has other DNA sequences that encode this CDR3 too. This chain uses TRBV3-1 (or the pseudogene TRBV3-2) with TRBJ1-2; 7 bases are a match to TRBD1. J was trimmed by 3 bases and V by 3 bases; bases with no gene match: 1. This CDR3 comprises 13 residues. Germline V CDR1 and CDR2: LGHDT, YNNKEL (reference sequence). The chain's CDR3 is CASSQGTDYGYTF. CDR3 nucleotide sequence: TGTGCCAGCAGCCAGGGGACAGACTATGGCTACACCTTC.

V gene TRBV2 combines with J gene TRBJ1-4; tentative D call: TRBD1 (6 bases). This CDR3 is built from 17 residues. The germline V gene has CDR1 SNHLY and CDR2 FYNNEI. With 6 bases removed from V and 7 bases from J, the gap between germline ends came to 24 bases. CDR3 in DNA: TGTGCCAGCAGCGGCTCCTTTGAGGGGGTTAATAGTGAAAAACTGTTTTTT. Its translation is CASSGSFEGVNSEKLFF.

J is TRBJ2-3 and V is TRBV27, with 8 bases lining up with TRBD1. Germline CDR1 MNHEY, CDR2 SMNVEV (reference sequence). The CDR3 has 12 residues. After removal of 5 bases from V and 7 bases from J, the junction contained 2 bases not matched to a gene. CDR3 residues: CASSDRGNTQYF. The CDR3 region has the DNA TGTGCCAGCAGTGACAGGGGAAATACGCAGTATTTT.

V gene TRBV7-8 combines with J gene TRBJ1-5; D gene unclear. V was cut by 1 base and J by 4 bases, with 14 bases left in between. The V gene's germline CDR1 is SGHVS and CDR2 FQNEAQ. This CDR3 has 16 residues. CDR3 sequence (DNA): TGTGCCAGCAGCTTAGAGGAGGCAGCCTCGAATCAGCCCCAGCATTTT. Amino acids: CASSLEEAASNQPQHF.

The chain combines TRBV5-1 with TRBJ1-2; D is possibly TRBD1 (5 bases). Deletions cut 4 bases from V and 4 bases from J, with 17 bases between. Germline loops: CDR1 SGHRS, CDR2 YFSETQ. The CDR3 consists of 15 residues. CDR3 in amino acids: CASSIGASGIYGYTF. The CDR3 DNA reads as TGCGCCAGCAGCATAGGTGCTTCAGGGATCTATGGCTACACCTTC. The full variable domain, in which reference TRBV5-1 and TRBJ1-2 provide the parts outside the CDR3, is KAGVTQTPRYLIKTRGQQVTLSCSPISGHRSVSWYQQTPGQGLQFLFEYFSETQRNKGNFPGRFSGRQFSNSRSEMNVSTLELGDSALYLCASSIGASGIYGYTFGSGTRLTVV.

The rearrangement joins TRBV19 to TRBJ2-1, with 9 bases lining up with TRBD2. There are 16 residues in the CDR3. Trimming removed 3 bases from V and 4 bases from J; junction bases left unmatched: 7. Germline V CDR1 and CDR2: LNHDA, SQIVND (reference sequence). CDR3 protein: CASSISSGGEYNEQFF. Here the CDR3 DNA reads TGTGCCAGTAGTATTAGTAGCGGGGGAGAATACAATGAGCAGTTCTTC.

The V and J genes are TRBV7-2 and TRBJ2-7; D is possibly TRBD2 (5 bases). This CDR3 is built from 14 residues. V was clipped by 5 bases and J by 2 bases, with 13 bases between them. Germline lookup yields CDR1 SGHTA and CDR2 FQGNSA. The CDR3 loop is CASSITSLAYEQYF. The CDR3 bases are TGTGCCAGCAGCATAACTAGTCTAGCCTACGAGCAGTACTTC.

The J gene is TRBJ1-6, the V gene TRBV30; 9 bases are a match to TRBD1. There are 14 residues in the CDR3. V lost 2 bases to trimming and J lost 9 bases; unmatched junction nucleotides: 5. Germline V gene lookup returns CDR1 GTSNPN and CDR2 SVGIG (reference sequence). The CDR3 is CAWSPGQGSSPLHF. In DNA, the CDR3 is TGTGCCTGGAGTCCGGGACAGGGATCTTCACCCCTCCACTTT.

V and J are TRBV6-2 or TRBV6-3 and TRBJ2-5; 7 nucleotides align to TRBD1. Germline V CDR1 and CDR2: MNHEY, SVGEGT. This CDR3 comprises 14 residues. The V gene end was trimmed by 5 bases and the J gene end by 5 bases; junction bases not matched to a gene: 8. The CDR3 sequence is CASSPRGGYETQYF. The CDR3 DNA sequence: TGTGCCAGCAGTCCAAGAGGGGGCTACGAGACCCAGTACTTC.

The chain is built from TRBV28 and TRBJ1-1, with a weak D call TRBD1 (5 bases). CDR1 is MDHEN, CDR2 SYDVKM, per germline. V was trimmed by 2 bases and J by 1 base, leaving 11 bases between them. The CDR3 is 15 residues long. The CDR3 DNA follows: TGTGCCAGCAGTTTAAGGTCAACAGGGAACACTGAAGCTTTCTTT. Residues: CASSLRSTGNTEAFF. Full variable domain (outside the CDR3, taken from reference TRBV28 and TRBJ1-1): DVKVTQSSRYLVKRTGEKVFLECVQDMDHENMFWYRQDPGLGLRLIYFSYDVKMKEKGDIPEGYSVSREKKERFSLILESASTNQTSMYLCASSLRSTGNTEAFFGQGTRLTVV.

The chain carries TRBV9 and TRBJ1-2, with 9 bases fitting TRBD1. The CDR3 has 15 residues. V lost 3 bases and J lost 4; bases outside the gene matches: 7. Germline assignment: CDR1 SGDLS and CDR2 YYNGEE. CDR3 in DNA: TGTGCCAGCAGCGCCGGGACAGGGAGCATCTATGGCTACACCTTC. Its protein product is CASSAGTGSIYGYTF.